Listed below are T cell receptor beta chains from one sample, sequenced in a study of breast tumors, draining lymph nodes, adjacent tissues. In TCRdb, the multiplex PCR reads were re-called with MiXCR into one record per CDR3 protein. This sample carries 250,000 or so distinct CDR3 sequences, around 31% of them seen once, and the ten largest clones take roughly 1.1%. The sequenced sample was axillary lymph node tissue. Receptor source: a female donor with breast cancer. Some clones in this sample may be carry-over from other donors' samples. CDR3s include the opening cysteine and the closing phenylalanine or tryptophan. Fields, in order: D gene, J gene, clone size, V gene, CDR3 DNA, CDR3 protein. A D gene is named only where the DNA matches it firmly. The size entry is marked missing in some rows and otherwise reads once, few, many or a size class.

>.|TRBJ2-1|many|TRBV20-1
TGCAGTGCTAGCCGGGAGATGTGGCAGTTCTTC
CSASREMWQFF
>.|TRBJ2-1|many|TRBV14
TGTGCCAGCAGCCAAGATGTTACGGACCCCATGGTCTTC
CASSQDVTDPMVF
>.|TRBJ2-5|many|TRBV12-3/TRBV12-4
TGTGCCAGCAGTCCCCTGTCAGGGGTTAGGCGAGAGACCCAGTACTTC
CASSPLSGVRRETQYF
>TRBD2|TRBJ2-2|few|TRBV9
TGTGCCAGCAGCGTAGGGGGGGGGGTGGGCACCGGGGAGCTGTTTTTT
CASSVGGGVGTGELFF
>TRBD1|TRBJ1-2|many|TRBV14
TGTGCCAGCACCCTTGGGACAGGCCCAATCTATGGCTACACCTTC
CASTLGTGPIYGYTF
>.|TRBJ2-5|many|TRBV11-1
TGTGCCAGCAGCTTTCAGGGCCCGGGGACCCAGTACTTC
CASSFQGPGTQYF
>TRBD1|TRBJ1-5|many|TRBV9
TGTGCCAGCAGCGTGGGGACAGGGAATCAGCCCCAGCATTTT
CASSVGTGNQPQHF
>.|TRBJ1-5|many|TRBV7-2
TGTGCCAGCAGCATACAGGGACTGGGCAATCAGCCCCAGCATTTT
CASSIQGLGNQPQHF
>.|TRBJ2-7|.|TRBV20-1
TGCAGTGCTAGAGATCCCCTCCGGAGGCCAGCTGCCTACGAGCAGCACTTC
CSARDPLRRPAAYEQHF
>TRBD2|TRBJ2-7|.|TRBV4-2
TGTGCCAGCAGCCAAGGGACTAGCGGGAGGGTCTGGTACGAGCAGTACTTC
CASSQGTSGRVWYEQYF
>.|TRBJ1-4|.|TRBV29-1
TGCAGCTTAGGTGAAAAACTGTTTTTT
CSLGEKLFF
>.|TRBJ2-1|.|TRBV6-2/TRBV6-3
TGTGCCAGCGGTCTGGGGAATGAGCAGTTCTTC
CASGLGNEQFF
>.|TRBJ2-1|once|TRBV9
TGTGCCAGCAGCGTTAGAAATAATGAGCAGTTCTTC
CASSVRNNEQFF
>.|TRBJ2-1|.|TRBV20-1
TGCAGTGCTAGAGGGGCCAATGAGCGGTTCTTC
CSARGANERFF
>TRBD2|TRBJ2-3|few|TRBV3-1
TGTGCCAGCAGCCAAGCTAGCGGGAGAGATACGCAGTATTTT
CASSQASGRDTQYF
>TRBD2|TRBJ2-1|many|TRBV7-9
TGTGCCAGCAGCTCACTAGCGGGAGGAAGCAATGAGCAGTTCTTC
CASSSLAGGSNEQFF
>TRBD1|TRBJ2-1|many|TRBV4-1
TGCGCCAGCAGCCCCGGACAGGGGGCACGGTATGAGCAGTTCTTC
CASSPGQGARYEQFF
>.|TRBJ2-5|.|TRBV5-8
TGTGCCAGCAGCTTGGCCGGGACAAGAGAGACCCAGTACTTC
CASSLAGTRETQYF
>.|TRBJ2-1|many|TRBV12-3/TRBV12-4
TGTGCCAGCAGTTCGGGCTACCAGCGACACAATGAGCAGTTCTTC
CASSSGYQRHNEQFF
>TRBD1|TRBJ1-3|once|TRBV24-1
TGTGCCACCAAATGTCAGGGGGCATCTGGAAACACCATATATTTT
CATKCQGASGNTIYF
>.|TRBJ2-1|.|TRBV6-2/TRBV6-3
TGTGCCAGCAGTGCTGAAGAGAGGGCCTACAATGAGCAGTTCTTC
CASSAEERAYNEQFF
>TRBD2|TRBJ2-3|many|TRBV4-2
TGTGCCAGCAGCCACACGAGACAGCGCGGGAGTCGGGGAGATACGCAGTATTTT
CASSHTRQRGSRGDTQYF
>.|TRBJ2-7|many|TRBV4-1
TGCGCCAGCAGCCAAGGTCTAGCGAGGACCCTTAGGAACGAGCAGTACTTC
CASSQGLARTLRNEQYF
>.|TRBJ1-5|.|TRBV20-1
TGCGGTGCTAGGACGAATAGCGATCAGCCCCAGCATTTT
CGARTNSDQPQHF
>TRBD2|TRBJ2-1|many|TRBV11-2
TGTGCCAGCAGCGCGGGTGGGACTAGCGGGAAGAATGAGCAGTTCTTC
CASSAGGTSGKNEQFF
>.|TRBJ1-3|many|TRBV5-6
TGTGCCAGCAGCTTGGGTCCGGGGCACTCTGGAAACACCATATATTTT
CASSLGPGHSGNTIYF
>.|TRBJ2-1|.|TRBV11-2
TGTGCCAGCAGCTTAGTCTGGGGGGCGAGAAGCGACAATGAGCAGTTCTTC
CASSLVWGARSDNEQFF
>.|TRBJ2-1|.|TRBV6-2/TRBV6-3
TGTGCCAGCAGTTACCTAGGGTATGAGCAGTTCTTC
CASSYLGYEQFF
>.|TRBJ1-6|many|TRBV28
TGTGCCAGCAGCTTCAGGCGAGGGGTTTCACCCCTCCACTTT
CASSFRRGVSPLHF
>.|TRBJ2-3|many|TRBV9
TGTGCCAGCAGCCTCGCGGGACGGATTAGCACAGATACGCAGTATTTT
CASSLAGRISTDTQYF
>TRBD2|TRBJ2-1|.|TRBV15
TGTGCCACCAGCAGAAAAATAGCGGGAGTGGTATATGAGCAGTTCTTC
CATSRKIAGVVYEQFF
>TRBD1|TRBJ1-2|many|TRBV6-4
TGTGCCAGCAGCGCTCGCGGGACAGGGGACCTCTATGGCTACACCTTC
CASSARGTGDLYGYTF
>.|TRBJ1-6|many|TRBV6-5
TGTGCCAGCAACCCCGGGGGGGATTCACCCCTCCACTTT
CASNPGGDSPLHF
>.|TRBJ2-7|many|TRBV20-1
TGCAGTGCCCTGAAAGACAGGACCTACGAGCAGTACTTC
CSALKDRTYEQYF
>.|TRBJ1-6|many|TRBV12-3/TRBV12-4
TGTGCCAGCAGCAGGGCCGTTGAGAGTTCACCCCTCCACTTT
CASSRAVESSPLHF
>TRBD1|TRBJ1-2|.|TRBV5-1
TGCGCCAGCAGCTTACCGGGACAGACCTATGGCTACACCTTC
CASSLPGQTYGYTF
>TRBD2|TRBJ2-1|once|TRBV6-2/TRBV6-3
TGTGCCAGCAGTTTAACCGGGACTAGGGGGTACAATGAGCAGTTCTTC
CASSLTGTRGYNEQFF
>TRBD2|TRBJ2-4|few|TRBV5-1
TGCGCCAGCACCGAAACTAGCGGGAGTGACATTCAGTACTTC
CASTETSGSDIQYF
>.|TRBJ2-7|.|TRBV6-5
TGTGCCAGCAGTCTTCGACTAGGGCAACTACTGACGGTGGAGCAGTACTTC
CASSLRLGQLLTVEQYF
>.|TRBJ1-2|few|TRBV20-1
TGCAGTGCTAGTTGGAGGGATATCAGAGCCTATGGCTACACCTTC
CSASWRDIRAYGYTF
>.|TRBJ2-3|.|TRBV6-2/TRBV6-3
TGTGCCAGCTTCCCCTTTGGTAGCACAGATACGCAGTATTTT
CASFPFGSTDTQYF
>.|TRBJ2-3|many|TRBV20-1
TGCAGTGCTAGAGATTGGGGACGGTCGACAGATACGCAGTATTTT
CSARDWGRSTDTQYF
>.|TRBJ1-6|many|TRBV19
TGTGCCAGTAGTATGGCCCAGGCACCCCTCCACTTT
CASSMAQAPLHF
>TRBD1|TRBJ1-2|many|TRBV10-3
TGTGCCATCGGACGGGACAGGGGTGGCTACACCTTC
CAIGRDRGGYTF
>TRBD1|TRBJ1-2|few|TRBV19
TGTGCCAGTATCCCTCTGCCGGGACAGGGCCGTACTAACTATGGCTCCACCTTC
CASIPLPGQGRTNYGSTF
>.|TRBJ1-5|many|TRBV6-1
TGTGCCAGCAGTGTCTCACAGGTCAATCAGCCCCAGCATTTT
CASSVSQVNQPQHF
>.|TRBJ2-1|.|TRBV14
TGTGCCACCGCCCCCCGGCGCACCTACAATGAGCAGTCCTTC
CATAPRRTYNEQSF
>TRBD1|TRBJ2-2|.|TRBV6-2/TRBV6-3
TGTGCCAGCAGTTTTGGACAGGGCGCTGGGTCCGGGGAGCTGTTTTTT
CASSFGQGAGSGELFF
>.|TRBJ2-2|.|TRBV2
TGTGCCAGCAGTGAATACAGTTTTGTGAACACCGGGGGGCTGTTTTTT
CASSEYSFVNTGGLFF
>.|TRBJ2-5|many|TRBV20-1
TGCAGTGCTAGAACGCCATGGGGTCCGGAGACCCAGTACTTC
CSARTPWGPETQYF
>TRBD1|TRBJ1-2|many|TRBV29-1
TGCAGCGTTCTCGGGACAGGAGGCGTAGGCTATGGCTACACCTTC
CSVLGTGGVGYGYTF
>.|TRBJ1-4|.|TRBV12-3/TRBV12-4
TGTGCCAGCAGTCACCTCCCGAATGAAAAACTGTTTTTT
CASSHLPNEKLFF
>.|TRBJ2-5|many|TRBV20-1
TGCAGTGCTAGAGATGTGGACAGTCACCAAGAGACCCAGTACTTC
CSARDVDSHQETQYF
>.|TRBJ1-5|.|TRBV20-1
TGCAGTGCCAGCAACAATTATAGCAATCAGCCCCAGCATTTT
CSASNNYSNQPQHF
>.|TRBJ2-3|.|TRBV20-1
TGCAGTGCTAGAGTTTCGGGGACATCCTACAATGAGCAGTATTTT
CSARVSGTSYNEQYF
>TRBD2|TRBJ2-3|.|TRBV10-3
TGTGCCATTCGCGCTAGCGGGAGGACAGATACGCAGTATTTT
CAIRASGRTDTQYF
>TRBD1|TRBJ1-5|.|TRBV20-1
TGCAGCGCTTCTATCAGGGGGTCGAATACGCAGCCCCAGCATTTT
CSASIRGSNTQPQHF
>.|TRBJ1-5|few|TRBV28
TGTGCCAGCCGACAGAGCAATCAGCCCCAGCATTTT
CASRQSNQPQHF
>TRBD1|TRBJ1-6|.|TRBV19
TGTGCCAGTAGTGACCCCCGGGACAGGGTTCACTTT
CASSDPRDRVHF